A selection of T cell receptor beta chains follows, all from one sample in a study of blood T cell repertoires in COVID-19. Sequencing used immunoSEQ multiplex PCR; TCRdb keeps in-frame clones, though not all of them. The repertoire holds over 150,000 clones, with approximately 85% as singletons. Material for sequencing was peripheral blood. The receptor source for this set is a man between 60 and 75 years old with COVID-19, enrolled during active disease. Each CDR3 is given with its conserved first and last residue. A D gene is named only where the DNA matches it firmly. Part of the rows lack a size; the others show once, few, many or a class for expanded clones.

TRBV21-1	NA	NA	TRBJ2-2	CASSNLGTGDTGELFF	TGTGCCAGCAGCAATCTCGGGACAGGGGACACCGGGGAGCTGTTTTTT
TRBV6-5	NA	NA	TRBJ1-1	CASSYSRTNTEAFF	TGTGCCAGCAGTTACTCGAGGACAAACACTGAAGCTTTCTTT
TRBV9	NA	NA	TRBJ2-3	CASSSTPPGDTQYF	TGTGCCAGCAGCTCAACTCCTCCAGGGGATACGCAGTATTTT
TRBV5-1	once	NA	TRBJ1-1	CASSLMSDTNTEAFF	TGCGCCAGCAGCTTGATGTCAGACACGAACACTGAAGCTTTCTTT
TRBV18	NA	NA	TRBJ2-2	CASSPSRADTGELFF	TGTGCCAGCTCCCCCAGCAGGGCGGACACCGGGGAGCTGTTTTTT
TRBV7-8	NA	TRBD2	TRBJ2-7	CASSLTDVAGNYEQYF	TGTGCCAGCAGCCTAACCGATGTAGCGGGGAACTACGAGCAGTACTTC
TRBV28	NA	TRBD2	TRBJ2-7	CASNTGGLYEQYF	TGTGCCAGCAATACGGGGGGGCTCTACGAGCAGTACTTC
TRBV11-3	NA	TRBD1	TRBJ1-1	CASSFRTGNTEAFF	TGTGCCAGCAGCTTTAGGACAGGGAACACTGAAGCTTTCTTT
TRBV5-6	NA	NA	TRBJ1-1	CASSLTRNTEAFF	TGTGCCAGCAGCTTGACCAGGAACACTGAAGCTTTCTTT
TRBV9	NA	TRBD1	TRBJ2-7	CASSVEPGGEQYF	TGTGCCAGCAGCGTAGAGCCAGGGGGCGAGCAGTACTTC
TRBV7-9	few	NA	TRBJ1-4	CASSSRRATNEKLFF	TGTGCCAGCAGCTCCCGCCGAGCAACTAATGAAAAACTGTTTTTT
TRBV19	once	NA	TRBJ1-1	CASSIQGTEAFF	TGTGCCAGTAGTATTCAGGGCACTGAAGCTTTCTTT
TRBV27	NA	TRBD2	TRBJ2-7	CASGEGNSYEQYF	TGTGCCAGCGGGGAGGGGAACTCCTACGAGCAGTACTTC
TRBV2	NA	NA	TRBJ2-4	CASRGRGNVKNIQYF	TGTGCCAGCAGGGGTCGGGGTAACGTCAAAAACATTCAGTACTTC
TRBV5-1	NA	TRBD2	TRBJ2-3	CASSLTSGRALDTQYF	TGCGCCAGCAGCTTGACTAGCGGGAGGGCCTTGGATACGCAGTATTTT
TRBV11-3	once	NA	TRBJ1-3	CASSLAALNTGNTIYF	TGTGCCAGCAGCTTAGCCGCCCTTAACACGGGAAACACCATATATTTT
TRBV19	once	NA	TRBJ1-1	CASRNALKAMNTEAFF	TGTGCCAGTAGAAACGCATTAAAAGCTATGAACACTGAAGCTTTCTTT
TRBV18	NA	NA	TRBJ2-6	CASSLNGANVLTF	TGTGCCAGCTCACTAAATGGGGCCAACGTCCTGACTTTC
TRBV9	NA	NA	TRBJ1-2	CASSAAGYGYTF	TGTGCCAGCAGCGCCGCAGGGTACGGCTACACCTTC
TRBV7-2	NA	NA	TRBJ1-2	CASSSYGDYGYTF	TGTGCCAGCAGCTCCTACGGGGACTATGGCTACACCTTC
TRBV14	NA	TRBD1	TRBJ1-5	CAITGGRGNQPQHF	TGTGCCATTACAGGGGGTAGGGGCAATCAGCCCCAGCATTTT
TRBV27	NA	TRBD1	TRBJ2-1	CASSLRVWSVGGGDRGPLEQFF	TGTGCCAGCAGTTTGAGGGTTTGGTCGGTGGGAGGTGGGGACAGGGGGCCTCTTGAGCAGTTCTTC
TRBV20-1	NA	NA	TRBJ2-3	CSARDITTQYF	TGCAGTGCTAGGGACATTACCACGCAGTATTTT
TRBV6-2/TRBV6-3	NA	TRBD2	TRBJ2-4	CASSYSPFGAGGPVAKNIQYF	TGTGCCAGCAGTTACTCCCCCTTCGGAGCGGGAGGGCCTGTAGCCAAAAACATTCAGTACTTC
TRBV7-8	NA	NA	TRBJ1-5	CASSLDTGQGNQPQHF	TGTGCCAGCAGCTTAGATACTGGGCAGGGCAATCAGCCCCAGCATTTT
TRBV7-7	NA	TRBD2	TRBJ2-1	CASSLAGLAENNEQFF	TGTGCTAGCAGCTTAGCGGGACTAGCGGAAAACAATGAGCAGTTCTTC
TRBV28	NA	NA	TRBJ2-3	CASSTTLEGTQYF	TGTGCCAGCAGTACAACTCTAGAGGGTACGCAGTATTTT
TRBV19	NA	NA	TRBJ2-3	CASSRQPFTDTQYF	TGTGCCAGTAGTAGACAGCCTTTCACAGATACGCAGTATTTT
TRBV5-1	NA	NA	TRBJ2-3	CASWVGESTDTQYF	TGCGCCAGCTGGGTTGGGGAGAGCACAGATACGCAGTATTTT
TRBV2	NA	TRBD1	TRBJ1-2	CASSLKQGANYGYTF	TGTGCCAGCAGTCTTAAACAGGGGGCGAACTATGGCTACACCTTC
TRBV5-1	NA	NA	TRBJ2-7	CASSPWPVTYEQYF	TGCGCCAGCAGCCCATGGCCAGTTACCTACGAGCAGTACTTC
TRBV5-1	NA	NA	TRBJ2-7	CASSLGGRSSSYEQYF	TGCGCCAGCAGCTTGGGTGGGAGGTCCAGCTCCTACGAGCAGTACTTC
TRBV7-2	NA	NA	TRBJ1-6	CASSSSNSPLHF	TGTGCCAGCAGCTCTAGTAATTCACCCCTCCACTTT
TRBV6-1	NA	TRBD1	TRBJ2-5	CASSEVGQGLETQYF	TGTGCCAGCAGTGAAGTGGGACAGGGGCTCGAGACCCAGTACTTC
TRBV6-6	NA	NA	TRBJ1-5	CASSYGPGQPQHF	TGTGCCAGCAGTTATGGTCCGGGACAGCCCCAGCATTTT
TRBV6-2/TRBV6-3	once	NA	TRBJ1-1	CASSSGAVNTEAFF	TGTGCCAGCAGTTCAGGGGCGGTGAACACTGAAGCTTTCTTT
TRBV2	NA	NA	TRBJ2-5	CASSEAGGTQYF	TGTGCCAGCAGTGAAGCCGGGGGGACCCAGTACTTC